These 15 T cell receptor beta chains originate from one sample sequenced in a study of resident and recirculating memory T cells in vitiligo (dated by TCRdb to between 2017 and 2018). To prepare the library, the immunoSEQ multiplex PCR assay was applied. TCRdb retrieved this table from immuneACCESS and kept in-frame rearrangements only. Not all clones are present; in checked studies, unresolved V genes account for under half, and no reason is known for the remainder. The sample profile shows 60,000 to 80,000 clones; more than 85% of them were found once. Around 4.9% of the sample is in the top ten clones. The specimen sequenced was blood. The receptors come from a male donor with vitiligo.

This clone has only one observation. The J gene is TRBJ1-6, the V gene TRBV21-1. TRBV21-1 represents a pseudogene. This CDR3 has 16 residues. The CDR3 nucleotides are TGTGCCAGCAGCAAAGGCAAGACTCTGCCCGGTCCACCCCTCCACTTT. Protein product: CASSKGKTLPGPPLHF.

This clone was recorded once. The chain recombines TRBV12-5 with TRBJ2-1; D perhaps matches TRBD1 (6 bases). The CDR3 is 15 residues long. V shed 1 base and J shed 2 bases, with 9 bases lying between them. Germline CDR1 and CDR2: LGHNT and FRNRAP. Here the CDR3 DNA reads TGTGCTAGTGGTTTGGGGCAGGGGCCCTACAATGAGCAGTTCTTC. This sequence encodes CASGLGQGPYNEQFF.

This chain uses TRBV5-1 with TRBJ1-2; D is uncertain. Germline lookup yields CDR1 SGHRS and CDR2 YFSETQ. Trimming shortened V by 1 base and J by 0 bases, and 4 bases separated the two germline ends. This CDR3 comprises 13 residues. CDR3: CASSLNSNYGYTF. The CDR3 DNA reads as TGCGCCAGCAGCTTGAACTCTAACTATGGCTACACCTTC.

This clone was seen only once. The chain uses TRBV5-6 and TRBJ2-1; 12 nucleotides match TRBD2. V shed 1 base, J shed 9 bases, and the junction held 8 bases outside the gene matches. The V gene's germline CDR1 is SGHDT and CDR2 YYEEEE. The CDR3 length is 16 residues. CDR3 DNA sequence: TGTGCCAGCAGCTTGTCACTAGCGGGGGGATATTCTGAGCAGTTCTTC. Protein sequence: CASSLSLAGGYSEQFF.

This chain uses TRBV4-3 with TRBJ2-7, with TRBD1 identical over 9 bases. The V gene end was trimmed by 4 bases and the J gene end by 4 bases; junction bases not matched to a gene: 11. The CDR3 consists of 16 residues. Germline lookup yields CDR1 LGHNA and CDR2 YSLEER. CDR3 sequence: CASSLRTGDTLYEQYF. CDR3 nucleotides: TGCGCCAGCAGCCTGAGGACAGGGGACACTTTGTACGAGCAGTACTTC.

This chain joins TRBV4-2 and TRBJ1-4; D unclear. Germline CDR1 LGHNA, CDR2 YNFKEQ. Deletions cut 4 bases from V and 8 bases from J, with 17 bases between. The CDR3 length is 15 residues. The CDR3 reads CASSPPGGGNEKLFF. CDR3 coding DNA: TGTGCCAGCAGCCCACCCGGCGGAGGCAACGAAAAACTGTTTTTT.

This chain joins TRBV2 and TRBJ1-3, with 7 bases fitting TRBD1. This CDR3 region has 15 residues. V shed 2 bases, J shed 1 base, and the junction held 2 bases outside the gene matches. The germline V gene has CDR1 SNHLY and CDR2 FYNNEI. Written as DNA, the CDR3 is TGTGCCAGCAGTGAACAGGGGGTTTCTGGAAACACCATATATTTT. Translation gives CASSEQGVSGNTIYF. The full variable domain, completed using reference TRBV2 and TRBJ1-3, is EPEVTQTPSHQVTQMGQEVILRCVPISNHLYFYWYRQILGQKVEFLVSFYNNEISEKSEIFDDQFSVERPDGSNFTLKIRSTKLEDSAMYFCASSEQGVSGNTIYFGEGSWLTVV.

The chain combines TRBV5-6 with TRBJ1-5; TRBD1 matches 12 bases. Germline CDR1 reads SGHDT; CDR2 reads YYEEEE. V dropped 4 bases and J dropped 5; count of bases not matched to a gene: 10. The CDR3 has 17 amino acids. The CDR3 sequence is CASSLYGTGGLYQPQHF. Here the CDR3 DNA reads TGTGCCAGCAGCCTATACGGGACAGGGGGCTTGTATCAGCCCCAGCATTTT.

The V gene is TRBV5-5, the J gene TRBJ2-5; a possible D gene is TRBD1 (5 bases). The CDR3 totals 13 residues. Looked up from germline, CDR1 is SGHKS and CDR2 is YYEKEE (reference sequence). The V end was cut by 4 bases, the J end by 5 bases, with 12 bases between. Here the CDR3 DNA reads TGTGCCAGCAGCGCAGGGCTCCCGGAGACCCAGTACTTC. It codes for CASSAGLPETQYF.

The chain is built from TRBV6-6 and TRBJ1-4; tentative D call: TRBD1 (6 bases). This CDR3 region has 16 residues. V lost 2 bases to trimming and J lost 7 bases, with 17 bases between them. CDR1 is MNHNY and CDR2 is SVGAGI in the germline V gene (reference sequence). DNA for the CDR3: TGTGCCAGCAGTTACGGTGGCAGGGGCGATGGTGAAAAACTGTTTTTT. As protein: CASSYGGRGDGEKLFF.

The rearrangement links TRBV7-2 to TRBJ2-2, with D possibly being TRBD2 (6 bases). Germline CDR1 SGHTA, CDR2 FQGNSA. This CDR3 contains 17 residues. The germline V and J ends were trimmed by 1 base and 5 bases, with 17 bases remaining between them. CDR3 loop: CASSLDLGWGGTGELFF. The CDR3 DNA sequence: TGTGCCAGCAGCTTAGATCTCGGATGGGGAGGTACCGGGGAGCTGTTTTTT. Together with reference TRBV7-2 and TRBJ2-2, the CDR3 gives the full variable domain: GAGVSQSPSNKVTEKGKDVELRCDPISGHTALYWYRQSLGQGLEFLIYFQGNSAPDKSGLPSDRFSAERTGGSVSTLTIQRTQQEDSAVYLCASSLDLGWGGTGELFFGEGSRLTVL.

The V gene is TRBV5-8, the J gene TRBJ2-2; tentative D call: TRBD1 (5 bases). Germline loops: CDR1 SGHTS, CDR2 YDEGEE. The CDR3 totals 16 residues. V was clipped by 4 bases and J by 0 bases, with 13 bases between them. CDR3: CASSPGQNANTGELFF. The CDR3 bases are TGTGCCAGCAGCCCCGGACAAAATGCGAACACCGGGGAGCTGTTTTTT.

The rearrangement joins TRBV13 to TRBJ1-1; maybe TRBD1 (6 bases). Trimming took 2 bases from V and 1 from J, leaving 20 bases between them. Germline CDR1 reads PRHDT; CDR2 reads FYEKMQ (reference sequence). CDR3 size: 18 residues. The CDR3 region has the DNA TGTGCCAGCAGCTTACCCAATCCCTCAGGGGTGGGGAACACTGAAGCTTTCTTT. Protein sequence: CASSLPNPSGVGNTEAFF. The full variable domain, its missing parts supplied by reference TRBV13 and TRBJ1-1, is AAGVIQSPRHLIKEKRETATLKCYPIPRHDTVYWYQQGPGQDPQFLISFYEKMQSDKGSIPDRFSAQQFSDYHSELNMSSLELGDSALYFCASSLPNPSGVGNTEAFFGQGTRLTVV.

V usage is TRBV10-3 and J usage is TRBJ2-5; 11 bases map to TRBD2. V was pared by 5 bases and J by 2 bases, with 1 base of the junction left unmatched. Germline CDR1 reads ENHRY; CDR2 reads SYGVKD. The CDR3 totals 14 residues. DNA for the CDR3: TGTGCCATCAGTCTAGCGGGGGGACAAGAGACCCAGTACTTC. Protein sequence: CAISLAGGQETQYF.

This chain joins TRBV9 and TRBJ1-6; TRBD1 matches at 7 bases. The CDR3 has 17 amino acids. The junction had 6 bases not matched to a gene; V was cut back by 3 bases and J by 0 bases. Germline CDR1 SGDLS, CDR2 YYNGEE. This CDR3 reads CASSGDRVNSYNSPLHF. CDR3 nucleotide sequence: TGTGCCAGCAGCGGCGACAGGGTTAACTCCTATAATTCACCCCTCCACTTT.